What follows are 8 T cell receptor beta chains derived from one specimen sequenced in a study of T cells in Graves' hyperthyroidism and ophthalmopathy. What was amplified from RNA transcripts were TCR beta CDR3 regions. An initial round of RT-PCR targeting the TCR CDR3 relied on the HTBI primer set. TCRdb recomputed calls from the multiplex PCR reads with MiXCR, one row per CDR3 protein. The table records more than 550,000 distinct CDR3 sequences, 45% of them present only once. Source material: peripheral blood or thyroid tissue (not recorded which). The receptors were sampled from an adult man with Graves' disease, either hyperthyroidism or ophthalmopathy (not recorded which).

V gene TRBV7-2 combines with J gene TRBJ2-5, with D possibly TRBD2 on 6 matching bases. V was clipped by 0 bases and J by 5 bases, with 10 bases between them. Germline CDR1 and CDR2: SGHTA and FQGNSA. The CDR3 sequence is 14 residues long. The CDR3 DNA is TGTGCCAGCAGCTTAGCGGAGGGTGAGGAGACCCAGTACTTC. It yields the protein CASSLAEGEETQYF.

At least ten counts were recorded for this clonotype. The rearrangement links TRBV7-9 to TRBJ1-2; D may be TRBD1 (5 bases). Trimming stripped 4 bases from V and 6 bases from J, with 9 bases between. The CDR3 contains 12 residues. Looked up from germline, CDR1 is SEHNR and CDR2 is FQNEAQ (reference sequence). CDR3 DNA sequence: TGTGCCAGCAGCTGGGGACTGGATGGCTACACCTTC. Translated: CASSWGLDGYTF.

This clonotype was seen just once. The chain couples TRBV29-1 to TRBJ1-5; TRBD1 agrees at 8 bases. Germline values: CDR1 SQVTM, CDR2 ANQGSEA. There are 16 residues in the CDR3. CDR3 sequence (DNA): TGCAGTGCTAGAGAACCGACAGGGGATAGCAATCAGCCCCAGCATTTT. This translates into CSAREPTGDSNQPQHF.

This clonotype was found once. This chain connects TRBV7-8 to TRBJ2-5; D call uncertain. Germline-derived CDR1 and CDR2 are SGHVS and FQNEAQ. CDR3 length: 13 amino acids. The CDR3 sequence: CARTGRAQETQYF. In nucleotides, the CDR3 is TGTGCTAGGACCGGACGTGCGCAAGAGACCCAGTACTTC.

The CDR3 DNA reads TGCAGTGCTAGAGGAATACTAGCGGGAGGGAGTAACACCGGGGAGCTGTTTTTT. Translating it yields CSARGILAGGSNTGELFF. The rearrangement joins TRBV20-1 to TRBJ2-2, with 13 nucleotides matching TRBD2. The trim removed 1 base at V and 2 bases at J, leaving 7 bases unmatched. Germline CDR1 DFQATT, CDR2 SNEGSKA (reference sequence). The CDR3 extends over 18 amino acids.

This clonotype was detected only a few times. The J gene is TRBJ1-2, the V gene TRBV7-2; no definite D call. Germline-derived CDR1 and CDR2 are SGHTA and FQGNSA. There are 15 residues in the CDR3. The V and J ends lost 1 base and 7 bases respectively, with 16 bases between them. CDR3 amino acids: CASSLDRPGSGGYTF. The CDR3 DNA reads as TGTGCCAGCAGCTTAGATCGTCCCGGGTCCGGTGGCTACACCTTC.

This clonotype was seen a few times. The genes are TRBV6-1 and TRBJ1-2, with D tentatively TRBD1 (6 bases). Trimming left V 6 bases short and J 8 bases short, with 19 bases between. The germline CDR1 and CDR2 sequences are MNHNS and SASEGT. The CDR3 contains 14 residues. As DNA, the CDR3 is TGTGCCAGCAGAGAACAGGGAGTGTATCGGGGCTACACCTTC. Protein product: CASREQGVYRGYTF.

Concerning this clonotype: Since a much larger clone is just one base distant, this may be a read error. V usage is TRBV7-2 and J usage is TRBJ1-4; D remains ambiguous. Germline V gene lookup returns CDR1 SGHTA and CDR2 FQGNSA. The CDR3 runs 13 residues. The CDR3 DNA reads TGTGTCAGCAGCTTAGTCAAGAACGAAAAACTGTTTTTT. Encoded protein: CVSSLVKNEKLFF.